These 3 T cell receptor beta chains came from one sample sequenced in a study of siplizumab effects on memory and regulatory T cells. Profiling relied on immunoSEQ multiplex PCR, and the TCRdb table lists in-frame clones only, not all of them. There are tens of thousands of clones in the sample; more than 85% occur only once, and 0.35% lies in the top ten. Sequences were obtained from naive CD8+ T cells sorted from blood. Receptors were obtained from a human donor in good health.

J is TRBJ2-7 and V is TRBV14; 7 nucleotides match TRBD1. Germline trimming cut 1 base from V and 2 bases from J; bases unmatched to any gene: 2. From germline, CDR1 is SGHDN and CDR2 FVKESK. The CDR3 length is 14 residues. DNA for the CDR3: TGTGCCAGCAGCCAAGCGCAGGGGGCCTACGAGCAGTACTTC. It is translated as CASSQAQGAYEQYF.

This chain uses TRBV4-1 with TRBJ2-7, with 7 bases identical to TRBD2. Germline lookup yields CDR1 MGHRA and CDR2 YSYEKL. The CDR3 length is 16 residues. J was trimmed by 7 bases and V by 0 bases; bases with no gene match: 12. The CDR3 loop reads CASSQEGWASGMEQYF. CDR3 DNA: TGCGCCAGCAGCCAAGAGGGTTGGGCCAGCGGGATGGAGCAGTACTTC.

This chain uses TRBV6-5 with TRBJ1-1; D unresolved. Trimming pared 2 bases from V and 4 bases from J, leaving 8 bases between. Per germline, CDR1 MNHEY and CDR2 SVGAGI. This CDR3 is built from 13 residues. Here the CDR3 DNA reads TGTGCCAGCAGTTACGGGGTGGGCACTGAAGCTTTCTTT. Translating it yields CASSYGVGTEAFF.